These 28 T cell receptor beta chains originate from one sample sequenced in a study of blood T cell repertoires in COVID-19. Repertoires were generated with immunoSEQ multiplex PCR, while TCRdb's copy carries only in-frame clones and drops some. The profile shows 100,000 or so clones, roughly 86% of them singletons. The sample was peripheral blood. The receptors come from a woman under 40 with acute or convalescent COVID-19.

The chain combines TRBV27 with TRBJ2-5, with no clear D. The CDR3 loop spans 13 amino acids. CDR1 and CDR2 (germline): MNHEY, SMNVEV (reference sequence). Trimming took 3 bases from V and 4 from J, leaving 9 bases between them. The CDR3 DNA sequence: TGTGCCAGCAGTTTGGGCCCATCAGAGACCCAGTACTTC. Translating gives CASSLGPSETQYF.

This clone was detected once. The V call is TRBV10-2, the J call TRBJ1-1; D perhaps matches TRBD1 (6 bases). In germline, CDR1 is WSHSY, CDR2 SAAADI. The CDR3 has 13 amino acids. The ends were cut back, 4 bases at V and 0 bases at J, with 6 bases in the middle. CDR3 region: CASSGGLNTEAFF. The DNA for the CDR3 is TGCGCCAGCAGTGGGGGGCTGAACACTGAAGCTTTCTTT.

The chain has TRBV14 and TRBJ2-6; 7 bases are shared with TRBD2. CDR3 size: 14 residues. Trimming at V came to 4 bases and at J to 3 bases, leaving 0 bases not matched to a gene. From germline, CDR1 is SGHDN and CDR2 FVKESK. CDR3 in amino acids: CASSPGGGANVLTF. The CDR3 DNA is TGTGCCAGCAGCCCGGGAGGTGGGGCCAACGTCCTGACTTTC.

The gene calls are TRBV7-2 and TRBJ1-6; the D is unclear. The CDR3 consists of 15 residues. The germline V gene has CDR1 SGHTA and CDR2 FQGNSA. The V and J ends lost 6 bases and 7 bases respectively, with 16 bases between them. This CDR3 reads CASSRAETGNSPLHF. The DNA for the CDR3 is TGTGCCAGCAGTCGCGCCGAGACGGGGAATTCACCCCTCCACTTT.

The rearrangement links TRBV3-1 (or the pseudogene TRBV3-2) to TRBJ1-2; no reliable D call. With 3 bases removed from V and 10 bases from J, the gap between germline ends came to 9 bases. There are 11 residues in the CDR3. From germline, CDR1 is LGHDT and CDR2 YNNKEL (reference sequence). CDR3 sequence (DNA): TGTGCCAGCAGCCAGCGCCGTGACTACACCTTC. This encodes CASSQRRDYTF.

V gene TRBV7-9 combines with J gene TRBJ2-2, with D possibly TRBD2 on 5 matching bases. The CDR3 is made up of 14 amino acids. Germline V gene data show CDR1 as SEHNR and CDR2 as FQNEAQ (reference sequence). V was clipped by 3 bases and J by 4 bases, with 9 bases between them. The CDR3 sequence: CASSFRGSTGELFF. In nucleotides, the CDR3 is TGTGCCAGCAGCTTCCGGGGTAGCACCGGGGAGCTGTTTTTT. Full variable domain (missing parts from reference TRBV7-9 and TRBJ2-2): DTGVSQNPRHKITKRGQNVTFRCDPISEHNRLYWYRQTLGQGPEFLTYFQNEAQLEKSRLLSDRFSAERPKGSFSTLEIQRTEQGDSAMYLCASSFRGSTGELFFGEGSRLTVL.

The rearrangement uses TRBV7-2 and TRBJ2-1; a possible D gene is TRBD1 (5 bases). This CDR3 has 15 residues. V was pared by 4 bases and J by 8 bases, with 18 bases between. Germline-derived CDR1 and CDR2 are SGHTA and FQGNSA. CDR3 protein: CASSWAFGAVHEQFF. CDR3 nucleotide sequence: TGTGCCAGCAGCTGGGCGTTTGGGGCGGTCCATGAGCAGTTCTTC.

V usage is TRBV6-5 and J usage is TRBJ2-1, with TRBD2 as a possible D gene (6 bases). Germline-derived CDR1 and CDR2 are MNHEY and SVGAGI. Trimming removed 6 bases from V and 3 bases from J, with 9 bases in between. The CDR3 runs to 13 residues. The CDR3 DNA follows: TGTGCCAGCAGCACCGGGAGCTACAATGAGCAGTTCTTC. Its protein product is CASSTGSYNEQFF.

V and J are TRBV2 and TRBJ1-5; 7 nucleotides match TRBD1. From germline, CDR1 is SNHLY and CDR2 FYNNEI. Trimming at V came to 10 bases and at J to 6 bases, leaving 9 bases not matched to a gene. The CDR3 has 13 residues. CDR3 in amino acids: CATTTGSRQPQHF. DNA for the CDR3: TGTGCCACGACGACAGGGTCGCGTCAGCCCCAGCATTTT.

Only a few counts were recorded for this clone. V gene TRBV2 combines with J gene TRBJ1-6; maybe TRBD1 (5 bases). Trimming took 8 bases from V and 11 from J, leaving 16 bases between them. The CDR3 loop spans 13 amino acids. Looked up from germline, CDR1 is SNHLY and CDR2 is FYNNEI. The chain's CDR3 is CASVGREGTPLHF. For the CDR3, the DNA is TGTGCCAGCGTTGGCAGGGAGGGGACACCCCTCCACTTT.

The V call is TRBV27, the J call TRBJ2-3; D perhaps matches TRBD1 (6 bases). Per the germline V gene, CDR1 is MNHEY and CDR2 is SMNVEV (reference sequence). The CDR3 is 16 residues long. Trimming cost V 4 bases and J 2 bases, with 16 bases left between them. The CDR3 nucleotides are TGTGCCAGCAGTTCTTTTCAGGGGACCCTCACAGATACGCAGTATTTT. This codes for CASSSFQGTLTDTQYF.

The chain recombines TRBV6-5 with TRBJ2-2; 7 bases are shared with TRBD1. Germline CDR1 reads MNHEY; CDR2 reads SVGAGI. The CDR3 runs to 16 residues. V lost 2 bases and J lost 4; bases outside the gene matches: 7. The CDR3 reads CASSYELWTGTGELFF. CDR3 nucleotides: TGTGCCAGCAGTTACGAGTTGTGGACAGGCACCGGGGAGCTGTTTTTT.

The chain combines TRBV7-8 with TRBJ2-7; 9 nucleotides match TRBD1. Per the germline V gene, CDR1 is SGHVS and CDR2 is FQNEAQ. V lost 0 bases, J lost 3 bases, and 9 bases stayed unmatched. The CDR3 contains 17 residues. DNA of the CDR3: TGTGCCAGCAGCTTAGCTTGGGACAGGGTATTAATCTACGAGCAGTACTTC. The encoded protein is CASSLAWDRVLIYEQYF.

Comments on this clone: The junction shows a germline mismatch at one end, possibly a read error. The chain combines TRBV18 with TRBJ1-5; the match to TRBD1 covers 7 bases. Germline V gene sequence: CDR1 KGHSH, CDR2 LQKENI. The CDR3 covers 14 residues. The DNA of the CDR3 is TGTGCCAGCTCTCCACAAACAGGGGTTCAGCCCCAGCATTTT. Translating gives CASSPQTGVQPQHF.

The chain has TRBV3-1 (or the pseudogene TRBV3-2) and TRBJ1-1; 7 nucleotides agree with TRBD1. The CDR3 consists of 16 residues. J was trimmed by 0 bases and V by 4 bases; bases with no gene match: 8. The germline V gene has CDR1 LGHDT and CDR2 YNNKEL (reference sequence). The CDR3 DNA reads as TGTGCCAGCAGCCCCGTTGGAGGGGGCTTGAACACTGAAGCTTTCTTT. Translation gives CASSPVGGGLNTEAFF.

The J gene is TRBJ2-3, the V gene TRBV5-1; TRBD2 matches at 11 bases. J lost 9 bases, V lost 5 bases, and 11 bases had no gene match. This CDR3 spans 15 amino acids. CDR1 is SGHRS and CDR2 is YFSETQ in the germline V gene. The CDR3 DNA is TGCGCCAGCAGGGACTTAGCGGGGGGGCCGGGGACGCAGTATTTT. Its translation is CASRDLAGGPGTQYF. Filled out from reference TRBV5-1 and TRBJ2-3, the complete variable domain reads KAGVTQTPRYLIKTRGQQVTLSCSPISGHRSVSWYQQTPGQGLQFLFEYFSETQRNKGNFPGRFSGRQFSNSRSEMNVSTLELGDSALYLCASRDLAGGPGTQYFGPGTRLTVL.

This clone was recorded once. The chain joins TRBV27 to TRBJ2-7, with 10 bases fitting TRBD1. CDR1 and CDR2 from the germline V gene are MNHEY and SMNVEV (reference sequence). The ends lost 5 bases at V and 6 bases at J; junction bases unmatched: 7. The CDR3 covers 14 residues. DNA of the CDR3: TGTGCCAGCAGTATAACCGGGACAGGGGTCGAGCAGTACTTC. Its translation: CASSITGTGVEQYF.

The V gene is TRBV20-1, the J gene TRBJ1-1; D is ambiguous. CDR3 length: 11 residues. The germline gives CDR1 DFQATT, CDR2 SNEGSKA (reference sequence). V was shortened by 5 bases and J by 0 bases, with 4 bases between the two germline ends. CDR3 DNA sequence: TGCAGTGCTTCCATGAACACTGAAGCTTTCTTT. This gives the protein CSASMNTEAFF.

This sequence joins TRBV7-3 and TRBJ2-7, with D possibly matching TRBD1 (6 bases). Germline CDR1 is SGHTA and CDR2 is FQGTGA. V was clipped by 3 bases and J by 2 bases, with 8 bases between them. The CDR3 extends over 13 amino acids. The CDR3 protein is CASSFGTTYEQYF. DNA of the CDR3: TGTGCCAGCAGCTTTGGGACAACCTACGAGCAGTACTTC.

This sequence joins TRBV28 and TRBJ1-5; D is uncertain. V dropped 2 bases and J dropped 6 bases, with 14 bases sitting between them. CDR1 is MDHEN and CDR2 is SYDVKM in the germline V gene. The CDR3 consists of 15 residues. The DNA of the CDR3 is TGTGCCAGCAGTTTAACGGGAGGGATCGGTCAGCCCCAGCATTTT. Its translation: CASSLTGGIGQPQHF.

The chain recombines TRBV5-5 with TRBJ2-7, with D perhaps TRBD1 (6 bases). This CDR3 is 15 amino acids long. The V end lost 0 bases, the J end lost 3 bases, and 13 bases lay between the germline ends. Germline V gene lookup returns CDR1 SGHKS and CDR2 YYEKEE (reference sequence). The CDR3 loop is CASSLGDTHSYEQYF. For the CDR3, the DNA is TGTGCCAGCAGCTTGGGGGACACCCATAGCTACGAGCAGTACTTC.

CDR3 amino acids: CASSLRTGTSGEQYF. Written as DNA, the CDR3 is TGTGCCAGCAGCCTCAGGACAGGAACCTCGGGGGAGCAGTACTTC. The chain couples TRBV7-8 to TRBJ2-7, with 7 nucleotides matching TRBD1. The junction had 14 bases not matched to a gene; V was cut back by 5 bases and J by 7 bases. Germline V lookup: CDR1 SGHVS, CDR2 FQNEAQ. The CDR3 spans 15 residues.

This sequence joins TRBV5-1 and TRBJ2-1, with 11 bases matching TRBD2. The CDR3 loop spans 15 amino acids. V gave up 4 bases and J gave up 13 bases; unmatched junction bases: 13. Germline CDR1 and CDR2: SGHRS and YFSETQ. The chain's CDR3 is CASSPDVAGGLQQFF. In DNA form, the CDR3 reads TGCGCCAGCAGCCCGGACGTAGCGGGGGGGCTTCAACAGTTCTTC.

The CDR3 reads CASSKDRVDEKLFF. CDR3 sequence (DNA): TGTGCCAGCAGCAAAGACAGGGTGGACGAAAAACTGTTTTTT. V gene TRBV7-9 combines with J gene TRBJ1-4; 7 bases are a match to TRBD1. The CDR3 consists of 14 residues. Losses at the gene ends were 5 bases for V and 8 bases for J; bases not matched to a gene: 8. The germline CDR1 and CDR2 sequences are SEHNR and FQNEAQ (reference sequence).

This chain's CDR3 is CATLGQFYEQYF. The CDR3 DNA reads as TGTGCCACGCTAGGACAATTCTACGAGCAGTACTTC. The chain combines TRBV6-5 with TRBJ2-7, with D tentatively TRBD1 (5 bases). V lost 10 bases and J lost 3, with 13 bases in between. Germline lookup yields CDR1 MNHEY and CDR2 SVGAGI. The CDR3 spans 12 residues.

This clone has just one count. This chain links TRBV22-1 with TRBJ2-7; TRBD1 reflects the table's D call only, with no check against the DNA. TRBV22-1 constitutes a pseudogene. The length of the CDR3 is 18 residues. CDR3 in amino acids: CPGSPLRHRTGAYYEQYF. The CDR3 region has the DNA TGTCCTGGGAGCCCCCTAAGGCATAGGACAGGGGCTTACTACGAGCAGTACTTC.

Only one count was recorded for this clone. The rearrangement joins TRBV19 to TRBJ2-7, with D maybe TRBD1 (6 bases). CDR1 is LNHDA, CDR2 SQIVND, per germline (reference sequence). The CDR3 consists of 14 residues. Trimming took 3 bases from V and 6 from J, leaving 15 bases between them. The CDR3, as DNA: TGTGCCAGTAGTATGTCGGACAGATCATCCGAGCAGTACTTC. This encodes CASSMSDRSSEQYF. Full variable domain (remainder filled in from reference TRBV19 and TRBJ2-7): DGGITQSPKYLFRKEGQNVTLSCEQNLNHDAMYWYRQDPGQGLRLIYYSQIVNDFQKGDIAEGYSVSREKKESFPLTVTSAQKNPTAFYLCASSMSDRSSEQYFGPGTRLTVT.

This clone was counted only a few times. V and J are TRBV4-2 and TRBJ2-2; 15 bases are shared with TRBD2. The V gene's germline CDR1 is LGHNA and CDR2 YNFKEQ. V gave up 4 bases and J gave up 4 bases; unmatched junction bases: 4. The CDR3 is 17 residues long. This CDR3 reads CASSPGLAGGSTGELFF. CDR3 bases: TGTGCCAGCAGCCCAGGACTAGCGGGGGGGTCCACCGGGGAGCTGTTTTTT.